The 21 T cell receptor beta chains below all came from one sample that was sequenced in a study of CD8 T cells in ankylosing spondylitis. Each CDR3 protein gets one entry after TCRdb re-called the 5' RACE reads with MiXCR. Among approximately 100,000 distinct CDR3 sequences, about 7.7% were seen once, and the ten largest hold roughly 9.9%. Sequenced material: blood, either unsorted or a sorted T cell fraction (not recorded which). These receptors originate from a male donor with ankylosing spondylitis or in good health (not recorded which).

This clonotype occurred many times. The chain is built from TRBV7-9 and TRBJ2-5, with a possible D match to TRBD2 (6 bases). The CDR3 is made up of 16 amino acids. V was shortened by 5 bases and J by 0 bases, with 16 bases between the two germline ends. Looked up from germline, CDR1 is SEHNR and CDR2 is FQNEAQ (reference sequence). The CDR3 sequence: CASSPRSSVYQETQYF. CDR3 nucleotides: TGTGCCAGCAGCCCCCGCTCTAGCGTCTACCAAGAGACCCAGTACTTC.

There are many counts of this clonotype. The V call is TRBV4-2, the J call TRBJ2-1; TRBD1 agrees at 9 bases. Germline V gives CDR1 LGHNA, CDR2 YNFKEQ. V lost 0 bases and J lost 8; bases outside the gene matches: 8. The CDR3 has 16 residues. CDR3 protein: CASSQDGRTGVDEQFF. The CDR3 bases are TGTGCCAGCAGCCAAGATGGTCGGACAGGGGTAGATGAGCAGTTCTTC.

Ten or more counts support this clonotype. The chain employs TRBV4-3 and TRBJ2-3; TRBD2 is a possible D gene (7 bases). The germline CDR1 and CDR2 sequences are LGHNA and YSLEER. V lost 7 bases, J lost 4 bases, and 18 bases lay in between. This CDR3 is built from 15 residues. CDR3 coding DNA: TGCGCCAGCACTAAAACGGGGGGCCGTGCAGATACGCAGTATTTT. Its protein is CASTKTGGRADTQYF.

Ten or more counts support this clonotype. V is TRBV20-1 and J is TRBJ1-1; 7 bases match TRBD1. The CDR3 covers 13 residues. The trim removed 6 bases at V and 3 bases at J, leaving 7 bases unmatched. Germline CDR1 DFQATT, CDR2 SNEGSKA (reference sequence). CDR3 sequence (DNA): TGCAGTGCAACTGACAGGGTGGACACTGAAGCTTTCTTT. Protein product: CSATDRVDTEAFF.

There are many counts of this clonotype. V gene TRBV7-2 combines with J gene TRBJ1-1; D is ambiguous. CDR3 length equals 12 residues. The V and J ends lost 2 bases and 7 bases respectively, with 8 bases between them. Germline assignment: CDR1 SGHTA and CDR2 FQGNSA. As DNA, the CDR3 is TGTGCCAGCAGCTTATTGGCCAATGAAGCTTTCTTT. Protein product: CASSLLANEAFF.

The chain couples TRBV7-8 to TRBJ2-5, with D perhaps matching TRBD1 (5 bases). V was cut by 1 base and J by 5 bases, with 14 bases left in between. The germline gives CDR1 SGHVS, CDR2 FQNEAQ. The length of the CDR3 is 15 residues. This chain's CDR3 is CASSLVRGGEETQYF. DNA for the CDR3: TGTGCCAGCAGCTTAGTTAGGGGCGGAGAGGAGACCCAGTACTTC.

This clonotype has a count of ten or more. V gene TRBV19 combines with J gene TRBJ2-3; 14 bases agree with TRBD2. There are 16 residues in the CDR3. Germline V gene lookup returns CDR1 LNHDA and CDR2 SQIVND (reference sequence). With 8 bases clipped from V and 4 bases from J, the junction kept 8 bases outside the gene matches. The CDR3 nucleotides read TGTGCCAGTGCCCAGACTAGCGGGAGGGACGCAGATACGCAGTATTTT. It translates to CASAQTSGRDADTQYF. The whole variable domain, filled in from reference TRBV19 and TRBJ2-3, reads DGGITQSPKYLFRKEGQNVTLSCEQNLNHDAMYWYRQDPGQGLRLIYYSQIVNDFQKGDIAEGYSVSREKKESFPLTVTSAQKNPTAFYLCASAQTSGRDADTQYFGPGTRLTVL.

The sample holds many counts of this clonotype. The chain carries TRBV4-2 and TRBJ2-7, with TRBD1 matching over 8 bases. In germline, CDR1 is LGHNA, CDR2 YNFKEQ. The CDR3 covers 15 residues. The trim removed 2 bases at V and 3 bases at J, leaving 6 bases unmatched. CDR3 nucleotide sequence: TGTGCCAGCAGCCAACGGGGACAGGCGGTCTACGAGCAGTACTTC. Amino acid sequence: CASSQRGQAVYEQYF.

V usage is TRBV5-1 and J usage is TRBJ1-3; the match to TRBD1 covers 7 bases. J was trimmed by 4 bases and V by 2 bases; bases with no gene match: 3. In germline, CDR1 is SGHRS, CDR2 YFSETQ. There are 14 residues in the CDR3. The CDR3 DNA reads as TGCGCCAGCAGCTTCACAGGGGCGGGAAACACCATATATTTT. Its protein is CASSFTGAGNTIYF.

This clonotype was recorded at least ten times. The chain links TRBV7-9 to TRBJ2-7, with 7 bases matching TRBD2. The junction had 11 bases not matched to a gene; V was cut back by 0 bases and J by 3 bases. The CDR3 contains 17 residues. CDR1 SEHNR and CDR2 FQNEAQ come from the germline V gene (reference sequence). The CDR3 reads CASSLAPRGGTGYEQYF. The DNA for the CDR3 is TGTGCCAGCAGCTTAGCGCCGCGCGGGGGAACAGGCTACGAGCAGTACTTC.

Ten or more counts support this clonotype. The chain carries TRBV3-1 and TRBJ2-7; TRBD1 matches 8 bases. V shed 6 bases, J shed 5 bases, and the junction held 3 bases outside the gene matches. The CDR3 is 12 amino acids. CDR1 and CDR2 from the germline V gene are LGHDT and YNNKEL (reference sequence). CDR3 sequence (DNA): TGTGCCAGCAGTCGCAGGGGGCACGAGCAGTACTTC. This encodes CASSRRGHEQYF.

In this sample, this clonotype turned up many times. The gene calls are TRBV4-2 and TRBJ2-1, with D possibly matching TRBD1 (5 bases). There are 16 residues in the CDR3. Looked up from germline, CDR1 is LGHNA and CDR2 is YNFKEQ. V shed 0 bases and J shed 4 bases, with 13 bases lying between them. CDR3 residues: CASSQESRGGYNEQFF. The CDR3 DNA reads TGTGCCAGCAGCCAAGAAAGTAGGGGCGGATACAATGAGCAGTTCTTC.

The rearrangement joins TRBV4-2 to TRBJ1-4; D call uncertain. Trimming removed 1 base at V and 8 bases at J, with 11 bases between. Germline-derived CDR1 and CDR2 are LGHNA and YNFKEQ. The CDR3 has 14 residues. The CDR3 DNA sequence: TGTGCCAGCAGCCAAGCGGGGAGCAGCGAAAAACTGTTTTTT. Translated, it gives CASSQAGSSEKLFF.

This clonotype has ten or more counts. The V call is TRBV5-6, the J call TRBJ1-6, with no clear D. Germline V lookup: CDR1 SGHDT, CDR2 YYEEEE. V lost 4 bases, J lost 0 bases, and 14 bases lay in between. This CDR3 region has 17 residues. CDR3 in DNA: TGTGCCAGCAGCGGGGTGGTCGCGGACTCCTATAATTCACCCCTCCACTTT. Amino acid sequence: CASSGVVADSYNSPLHF.

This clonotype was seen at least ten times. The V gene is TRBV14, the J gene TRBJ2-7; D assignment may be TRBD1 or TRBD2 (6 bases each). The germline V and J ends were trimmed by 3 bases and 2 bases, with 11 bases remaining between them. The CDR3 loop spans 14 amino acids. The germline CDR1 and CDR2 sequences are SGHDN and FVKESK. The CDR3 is CASSQGRGAYEQYF. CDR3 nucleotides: TGTGCCAGCAGCCAGGGTAGGGGGGCCTACGAGCAGTACTTC. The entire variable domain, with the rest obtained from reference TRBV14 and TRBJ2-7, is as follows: EAGVTQFPSHSVIEKGQTVTLRCDPISGHDNLYWYRRVMGKEIKFLLHFVKESKQDESGMPNNRFLAERTGGTYSTLKVQPAELEDSGVYFCASSQGRGAYEQYFGPGTRLTVT.

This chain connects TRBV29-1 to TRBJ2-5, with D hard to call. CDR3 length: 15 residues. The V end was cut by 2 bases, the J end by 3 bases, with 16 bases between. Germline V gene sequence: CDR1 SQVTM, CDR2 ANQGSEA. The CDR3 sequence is CSVELVTTREETQYF. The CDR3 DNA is TGCAGCGTTGAACTGGTTACAACAAGAGAAGAGACCCAGTACTTC.

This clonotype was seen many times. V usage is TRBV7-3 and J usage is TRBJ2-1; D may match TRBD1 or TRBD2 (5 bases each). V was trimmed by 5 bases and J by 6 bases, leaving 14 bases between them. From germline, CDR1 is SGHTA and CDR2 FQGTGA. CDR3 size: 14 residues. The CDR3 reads CASSPSGGSNEQFF. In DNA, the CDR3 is TGTGCCAGCAGCCCGAGTGGGGGAAGCAATGAGCAGTTCTTC.

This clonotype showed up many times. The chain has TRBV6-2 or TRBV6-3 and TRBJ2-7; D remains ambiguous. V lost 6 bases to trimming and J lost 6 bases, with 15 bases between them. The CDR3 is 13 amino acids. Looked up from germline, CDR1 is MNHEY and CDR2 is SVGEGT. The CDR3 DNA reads TGTGCCAGCAGCCAGGCGTTGATTGGCGAGCAGTACTTC. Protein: CASSQALIGEQYF.

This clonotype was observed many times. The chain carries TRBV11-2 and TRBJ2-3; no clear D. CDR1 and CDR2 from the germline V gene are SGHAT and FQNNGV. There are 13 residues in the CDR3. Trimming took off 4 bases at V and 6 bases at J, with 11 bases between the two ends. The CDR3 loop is CASSSAFGDTQYF. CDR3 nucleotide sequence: TGTGCCAGCAGCTCCGCTTTCGGGGATACGCAGTATTTT.

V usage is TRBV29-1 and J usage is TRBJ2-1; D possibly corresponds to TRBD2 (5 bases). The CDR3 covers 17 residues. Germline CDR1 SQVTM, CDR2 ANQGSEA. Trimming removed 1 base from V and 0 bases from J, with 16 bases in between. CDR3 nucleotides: TGCAGCGTTGAAGGTACTAGATCCGGAAGCTCCTACAATGAGCAGTTCTTC. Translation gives CSVEGTRSGSSYNEQFF.

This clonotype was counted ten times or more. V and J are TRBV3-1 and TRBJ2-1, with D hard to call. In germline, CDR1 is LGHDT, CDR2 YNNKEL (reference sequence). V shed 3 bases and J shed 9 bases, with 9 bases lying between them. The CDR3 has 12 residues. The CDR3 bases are TGTGCCAGCAGCCAGCTAGGGTCTGAGCAGTTCTTC. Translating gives CASSQLGSEQFF.